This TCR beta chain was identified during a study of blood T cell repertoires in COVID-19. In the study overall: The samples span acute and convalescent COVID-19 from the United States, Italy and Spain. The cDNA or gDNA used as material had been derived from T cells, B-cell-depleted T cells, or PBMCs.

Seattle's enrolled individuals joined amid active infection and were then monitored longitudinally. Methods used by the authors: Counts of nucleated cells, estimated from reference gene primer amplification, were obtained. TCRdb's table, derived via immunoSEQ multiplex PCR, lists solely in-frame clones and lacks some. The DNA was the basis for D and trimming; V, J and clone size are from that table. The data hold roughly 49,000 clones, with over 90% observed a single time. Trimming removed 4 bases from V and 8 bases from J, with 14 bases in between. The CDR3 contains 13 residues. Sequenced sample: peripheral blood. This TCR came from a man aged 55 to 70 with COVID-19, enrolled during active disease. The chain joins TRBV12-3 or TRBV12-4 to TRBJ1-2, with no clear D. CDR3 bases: TGTGCCAGCAGTTGGTTTGAGGGAAGGGGCTACACCTTC. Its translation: CASSWFEGRGYTF.